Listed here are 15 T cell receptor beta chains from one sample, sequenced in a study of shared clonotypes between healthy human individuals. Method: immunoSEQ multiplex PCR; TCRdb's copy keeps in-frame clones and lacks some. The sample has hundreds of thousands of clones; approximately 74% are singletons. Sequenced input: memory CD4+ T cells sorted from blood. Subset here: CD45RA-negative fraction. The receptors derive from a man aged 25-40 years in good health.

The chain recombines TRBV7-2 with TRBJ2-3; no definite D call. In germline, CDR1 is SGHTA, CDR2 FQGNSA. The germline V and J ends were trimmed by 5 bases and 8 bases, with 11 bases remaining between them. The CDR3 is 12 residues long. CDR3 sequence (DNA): TGTGCCAGCAGCCTGGAGCTAGTTACGCAGTATTTT. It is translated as CASSLELVTQYF.

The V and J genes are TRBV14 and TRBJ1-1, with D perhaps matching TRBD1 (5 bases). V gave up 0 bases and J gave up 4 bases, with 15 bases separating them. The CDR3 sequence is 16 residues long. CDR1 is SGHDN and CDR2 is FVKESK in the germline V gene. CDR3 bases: TGTGCCAGCAGCCAAGAATCGGCAGGGCGGGGCACTGAAGCTTTCTTT. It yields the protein CASSQESAGRGTEAFF.

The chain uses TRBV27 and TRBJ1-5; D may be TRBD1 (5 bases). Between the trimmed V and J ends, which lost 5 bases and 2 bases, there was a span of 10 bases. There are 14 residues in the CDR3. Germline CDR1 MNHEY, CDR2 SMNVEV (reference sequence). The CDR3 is CASSQSTGNQPQHF. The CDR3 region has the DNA TGTGCCAGCAGTCAATCGACAGGCAATCAGCCCCAGCATTTT.

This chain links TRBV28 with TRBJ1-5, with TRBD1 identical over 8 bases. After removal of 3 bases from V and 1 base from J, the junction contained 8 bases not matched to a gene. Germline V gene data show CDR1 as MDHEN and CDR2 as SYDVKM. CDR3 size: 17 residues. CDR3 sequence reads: CASSFVGPGGSNQPQHF. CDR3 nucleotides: TGTGCCAGCAGTTTTGTAGGCCCAGGGGGCAGCAATCAGCCCCAGCATTTT. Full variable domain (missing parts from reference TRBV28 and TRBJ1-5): DVKVTQSSRYLVKRTGEKVFLECVQDMDHENMFWYRQDPGLGLRLIYFSYDVKMKEKGDIPEGYSVSREKKERFSLILESASTNQTSMYLCASSFVGPGGSNQPQHFGDGTRLSIL.

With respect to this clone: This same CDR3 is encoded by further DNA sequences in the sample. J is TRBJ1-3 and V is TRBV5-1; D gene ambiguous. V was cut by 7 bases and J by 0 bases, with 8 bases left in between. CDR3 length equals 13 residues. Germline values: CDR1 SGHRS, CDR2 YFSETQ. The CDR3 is CASRRDSGNTIYF. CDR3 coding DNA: TGCGCCAGCCGGCGGGACTCTGGAAACACCATATATTTT.

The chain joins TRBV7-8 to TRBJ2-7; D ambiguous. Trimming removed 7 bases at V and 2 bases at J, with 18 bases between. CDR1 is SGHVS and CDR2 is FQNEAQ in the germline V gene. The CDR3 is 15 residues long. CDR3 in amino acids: CASTRSDRGPYEQYF. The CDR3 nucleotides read TGTGCCAGCACCCGATCCGATCGCGGTCCCTACGAGCAGTACTTC.

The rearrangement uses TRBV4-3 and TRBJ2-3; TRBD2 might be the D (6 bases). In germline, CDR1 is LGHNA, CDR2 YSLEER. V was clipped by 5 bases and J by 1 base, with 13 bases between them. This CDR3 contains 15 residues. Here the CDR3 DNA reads TGCGCCAGCAGCAGCTCGCTAGCGCGCACAGATACGCAGTATTTT. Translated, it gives CASSSSLARTDTQYF.

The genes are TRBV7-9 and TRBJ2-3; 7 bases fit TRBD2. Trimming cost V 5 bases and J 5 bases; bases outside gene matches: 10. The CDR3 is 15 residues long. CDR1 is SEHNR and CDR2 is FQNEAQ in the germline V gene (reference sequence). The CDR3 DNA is TGTGCCAGCAGCCCAGATGGCGGGAGTGGAGATACGCAGTATTTT. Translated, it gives CASSPDGGSGDTQYF. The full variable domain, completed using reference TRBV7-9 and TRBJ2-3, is DTGVSQNPRHKITKRGQNVTFRCDPISEHNRLYWYRQTLGQGPEFLTYFQNEAQLEKSRLLSDRFSAERPKGSFSTLEIQRTEQGDSAMYLCASSPDGGSGDTQYFGPGTRLTVL.

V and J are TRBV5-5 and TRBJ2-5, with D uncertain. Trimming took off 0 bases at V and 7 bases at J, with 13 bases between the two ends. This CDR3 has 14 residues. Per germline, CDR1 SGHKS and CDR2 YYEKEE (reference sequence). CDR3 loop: CASSLAASVGTQYF. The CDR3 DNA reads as TGTGCCAGCAGCTTGGCTGCCAGCGTGGGGACCCAGTACTTC.

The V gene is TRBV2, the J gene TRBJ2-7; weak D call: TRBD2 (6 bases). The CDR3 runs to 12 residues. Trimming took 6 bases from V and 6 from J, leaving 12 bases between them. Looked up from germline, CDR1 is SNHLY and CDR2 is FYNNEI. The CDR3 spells CASREGSREQYF. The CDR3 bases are TGTGCCAGCAGGGAGGGTTCCCGCGAGCAGTACTTC.

The CDR3 bases are TGCGCCAGCAGCTTTCAAAGCGGGAGTCGGTACTCCTACGAGCAGTACTTC. It codes for CASSFQSGSRYSYEQYF. The gene calls are TRBV5-1 and TRBJ2-7; the match to TRBD2 covers 8 bases. Germline assignment: CDR1 SGHRS and CDR2 YFSETQ. Trimming cost V 2 bases and J 0 bases; bases outside gene matches: 10. CDR3 size: 17 residues.

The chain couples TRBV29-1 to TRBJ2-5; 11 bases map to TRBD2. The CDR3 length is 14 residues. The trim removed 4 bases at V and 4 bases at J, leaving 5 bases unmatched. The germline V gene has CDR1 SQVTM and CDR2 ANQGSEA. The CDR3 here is CSVVAGGSRETQYF. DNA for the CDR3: TGCAGCGTTGTAGCGGGGGGGTCCCGAGAGACCCAGTACTTC.

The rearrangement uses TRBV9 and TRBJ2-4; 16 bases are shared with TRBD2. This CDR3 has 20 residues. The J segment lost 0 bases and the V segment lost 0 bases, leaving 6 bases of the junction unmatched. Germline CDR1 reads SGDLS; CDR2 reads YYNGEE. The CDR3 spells CASSVGPGLAGGRAKNIQYF. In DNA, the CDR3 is TGTGCCAGCAGCGTAGGACCGGGACTAGCGGGAGGGAGAGCCAAAAACATTCAGTACTTC.

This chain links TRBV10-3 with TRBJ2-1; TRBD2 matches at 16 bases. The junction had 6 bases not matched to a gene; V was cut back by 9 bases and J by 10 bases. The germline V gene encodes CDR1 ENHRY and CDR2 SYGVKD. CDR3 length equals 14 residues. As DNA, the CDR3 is TGTGCCATGGGGACTAGCGGGGGGGACGTGGAGCAGTTCTTC. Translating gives CAMGTSGGDVEQFF.

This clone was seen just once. The CDR3 loop is CASSSSRQGQFHSGANVLTF. The CDR3 DNA reads TGTGCCAGCAGCTCTTCTAGACAGGGACAATTCCACTCTGGGGCCAACGTCCTGACTTTC. The rearrangement uses TRBV5-5 and TRBJ2-6, with TRBD1 matching 7 bases. Germline V gene lookup returns CDR1 SGHKS and CDR2 YYEKEE (reference sequence). Trimming at V came to 3 bases and at J to 0 bases, leaving 15 bases not matched to a gene. This CDR3 is 20 amino acids long.